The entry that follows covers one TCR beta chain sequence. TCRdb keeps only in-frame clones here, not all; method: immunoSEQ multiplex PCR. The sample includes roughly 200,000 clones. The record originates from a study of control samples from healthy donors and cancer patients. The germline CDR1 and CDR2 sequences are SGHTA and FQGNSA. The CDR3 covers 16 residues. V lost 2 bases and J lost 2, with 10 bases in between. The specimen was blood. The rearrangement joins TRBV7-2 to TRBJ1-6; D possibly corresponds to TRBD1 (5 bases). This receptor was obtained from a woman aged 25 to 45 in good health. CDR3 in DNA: TGTGCCAGCAGCTTAAGACAGCAAACCTATAATTCACCCCTCCACTTT. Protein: CASSLRQQTYNSPLHF.